Listed below are T cell receptor beta chains from one sample, sequenced in a study of CD8+ T cells in alopecia areata. The protocol was immunoSEQ multiplex PCR, while the TCRdb copy is restricted to in-frame clones and leaves out a portion. There are about 190,000 clones in the sample; 50% to 60% occur only once, and approximately 0.7% lies in the top ten. This material consisted of CD4+ T cells sorted from blood, taken at week 4, from a patient treated with tofacitinib. These receptors all come from a human donor with alopecia areata. Each CDR3 is given with its conserved first and last residue. Each record gives: D gene, clone size, V gene, J gene, CDR3 DNA, CDR3 protein. A D gene is named only where the DNA matches it firmly. Clone size is shown for a subset of rows, as once, few, many or a class of expanded clone.

D gene: -; clone size: -; V gene: TRBV29-1; J gene: TRBJ1-2; CDR3 DNA: TGCAGCGCCCCCGGGACGCCGGTTTCGGGCTACACCTTC; CDR3 protein: CSAPGTPVSGYTF
D gene: TRBD2; clone size: -; V gene: TRBV4-3; J gene: TRBJ2-2; CDR3 DNA: TGCGCCAGCAGCCAAGGCCCGAGCGGGAGGTACACCGGGGAGCTGTTTTTT; CDR3 protein: CASSQGPSGRYTGELFF
D gene: -; clone size: -; V gene: TRBV5-1; J gene: TRBJ1-1; CDR3 DNA: TGCGCCAGCAGCTTGGCGGTTTCGGACAGAGCTTTCTTT; CDR3 protein: CASSLAVSDRAFF
D gene: -; clone size: once; V gene: TRBV29-1; J gene: TRBJ2-5; CDR3 DNA: TGCAGCGTCGGAATCAACCAAGAGACCCAGTACTTC; CDR3 protein: CSVGINQETQYF
D gene: -; clone size: -; V gene: TRBV23-1; J gene: TRBJ1-5; CDR3 DNA: TGCGCCAGCAGTCATCCTCAGCCCCAGCATTTT; CDR3 protein: CASSHPQPQHF
D gene: TRBD1; clone size: -; V gene: TRBV30; J gene: TRBJ1-3; CDR3 DNA: TGTGCCTGGAGCCGCAGGGACAGCTACCGAAACACCATATATTTT; CDR3 protein: CAWSRRDSYRNTIYF
D gene: TRBD2; clone size: -; V gene: TRBV27; J gene: TRBJ2-7; CDR3 DNA: TGTGCCAGCAGTTTTAGCGGGAGGGCCGAGGAGCAGTACTTC; CDR3 protein: CASSFSGRAEEQYF
D gene: TRBD1; clone size: few; V gene: TRBV30; J gene: TRBJ1-3; CDR3 DNA: TGTGCCTGGAGCCCCGGGACAGCGGGAAACACCATATATTTT; CDR3 protein: CAWSPGTAGNTIYF
D gene: -; clone size: -; V gene: TRBV30; J gene: TRBJ1-4; CDR3 DNA: TGTGCCTGGAGTGCGGTGGGGGACACTGAATATGAAAAACTGTTTTTT; CDR3 protein: CAWSAVGDTEYEKLFF
D gene: -; clone size: -; V gene: TRBV28; J gene: TRBJ1-5; CDR3 DNA: TGTGCCAGCAGTTTGCAGGGTTCAAGCTATCAGCCCCAGCATTTT; CDR3 protein: CASSLQGSSYQPQHF
D gene: TRBD2; clone size: once; V gene: TRBV18; J gene: TRBJ2-1; CDR3 DNA: TGTGCCAGCTCACCTACGGGACTAGCGGGAGCACGAGAGCAGTTCTTC; CDR3 protein: CASSPTGLAGAREQFF
D gene: -; clone size: -; V gene: TRBV29-1; J gene: TRBJ1-1; CDR3 DNA: TGCAGCGTTGCAGAGATAGGAACTGAAGCTTTCTTT; CDR3 protein: CSVAEIGTEAFF
D gene: -; clone size: few; V gene: TRBV30; J gene: TRBJ1-2; CDR3 DNA: TGTGCCTGGAGTTATGAAGGGCTTGATGGCTACACCTTC; CDR3 protein: CAWSYEGLDGYTF
D gene: TRBD2; clone size: once; V gene: TRBV25-1; J gene: TRBJ2-1; CDR3 DNA: TGTGCCAGCAGTCCGTGGACTAGCGGGTTATACAATGAGCAGTTCTTC; CDR3 protein: CASSPWTSGLYNEQFF
D gene: TRBD1; clone size: -; V gene: TRBV29-1; J gene: TRBJ2-7; CDR3 DNA: TGCAGCGTTTCTCATGGGACAGGGTTGGTCGAGCAGTACTTC; CDR3 protein: CSVSHGTGLVEQYF
D gene: TRBD1; clone size: few; V gene: TRBV29-1; J gene: TRBJ2-7; CDR3 DNA: TGCAGCGGGGGACAGGGGGCCTACGAGCAGTACTTC; CDR3 protein: CSGGQGAYEQYF